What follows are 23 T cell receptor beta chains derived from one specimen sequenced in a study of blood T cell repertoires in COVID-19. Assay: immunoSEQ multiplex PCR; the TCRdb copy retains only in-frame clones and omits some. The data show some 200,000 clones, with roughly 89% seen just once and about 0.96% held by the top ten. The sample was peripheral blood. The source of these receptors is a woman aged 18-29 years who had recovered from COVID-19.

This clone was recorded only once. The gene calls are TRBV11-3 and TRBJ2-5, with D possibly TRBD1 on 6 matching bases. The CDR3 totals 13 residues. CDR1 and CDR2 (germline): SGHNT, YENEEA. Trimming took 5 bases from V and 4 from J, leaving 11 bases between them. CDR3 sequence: CASSRSRGETQYF. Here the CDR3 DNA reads TGTGCCAGCAGCCGAAGCAGGGGAGAGACCCAGTACTTC.

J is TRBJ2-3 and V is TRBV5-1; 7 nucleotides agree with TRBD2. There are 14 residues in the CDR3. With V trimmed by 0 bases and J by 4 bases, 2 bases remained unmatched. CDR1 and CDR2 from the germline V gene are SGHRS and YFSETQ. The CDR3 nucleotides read TGCGCCAGCAGCTTGGGGCTAGCGGCAGATACGCAGTATTTT. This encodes CASSLGLAADTQYF.

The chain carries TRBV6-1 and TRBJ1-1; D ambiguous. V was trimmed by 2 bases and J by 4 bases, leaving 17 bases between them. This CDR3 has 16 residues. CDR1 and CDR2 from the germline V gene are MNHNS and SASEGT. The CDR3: CASSEFSLWSGTEAFF. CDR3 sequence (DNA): TGTGCCAGCAGTGAATTTTCGTTGTGGTCGGGCACTGAAGCTTTCTTT.

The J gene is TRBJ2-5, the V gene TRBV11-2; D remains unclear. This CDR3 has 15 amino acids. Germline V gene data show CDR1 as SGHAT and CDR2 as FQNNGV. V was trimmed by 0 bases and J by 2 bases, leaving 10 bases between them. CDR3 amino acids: CASSLEGWPQETQYF. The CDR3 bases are TGTGCCAGCAGCTTAGAGGGCTGGCCTCAAGAGACCCAGTACTTC. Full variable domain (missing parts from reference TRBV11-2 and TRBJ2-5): EAGVAQSPRYKIIEKRQSVAFWCNPISGHATLYWYQQILGQGPKLLIQFQNNGVVDDSQLPKDRFSAERLKGVDSTLKIQPAKLEDSAVYLCASSLEGWPQETQYFGPGTRLLVL.

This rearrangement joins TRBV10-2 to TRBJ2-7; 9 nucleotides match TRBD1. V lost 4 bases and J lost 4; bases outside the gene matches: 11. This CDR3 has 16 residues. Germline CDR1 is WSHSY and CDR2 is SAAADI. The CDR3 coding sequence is TGCGCCAGCAGTGCCAGGACAGGGGACGTGTCATACGAGCAGTACTTC. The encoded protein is CASSARTGDVSYEQYF.

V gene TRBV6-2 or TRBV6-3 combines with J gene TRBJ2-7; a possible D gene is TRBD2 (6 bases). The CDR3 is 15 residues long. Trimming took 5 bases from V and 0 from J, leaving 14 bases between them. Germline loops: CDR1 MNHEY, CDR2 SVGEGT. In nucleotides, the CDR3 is TGTGCCAGCAGTATGGGCCGACTAGGCTCCTACGAGCAGTACGTC. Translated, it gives CASSMGRLGSYEQYV.

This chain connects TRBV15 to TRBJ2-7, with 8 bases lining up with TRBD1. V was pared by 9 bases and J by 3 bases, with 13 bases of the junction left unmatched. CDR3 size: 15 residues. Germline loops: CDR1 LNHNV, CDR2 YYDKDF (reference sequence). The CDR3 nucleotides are TGTGCCACGAGCCCGGACCGGGACAGGAGCTACGAGCAGTACTTC. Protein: CATSPDRDRSYEQYF.

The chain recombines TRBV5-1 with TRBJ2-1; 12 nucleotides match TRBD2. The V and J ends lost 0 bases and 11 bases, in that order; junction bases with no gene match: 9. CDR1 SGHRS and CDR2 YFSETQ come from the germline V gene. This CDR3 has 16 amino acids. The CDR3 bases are TGCGCCAGCAGCTTGGCGGATATGGGGACTAGCGGGCAGCAGTTCTTC. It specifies CASSLADMGTSGQQFF.

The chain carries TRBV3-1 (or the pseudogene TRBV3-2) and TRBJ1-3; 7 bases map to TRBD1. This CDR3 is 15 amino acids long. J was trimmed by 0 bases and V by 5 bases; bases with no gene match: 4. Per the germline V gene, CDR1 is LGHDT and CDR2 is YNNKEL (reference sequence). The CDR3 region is CASSWDSTSGNTIYF. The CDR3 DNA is TGTGCCAGCAGCTGGGACAGCACCTCTGGAAACACCATATATTTT.

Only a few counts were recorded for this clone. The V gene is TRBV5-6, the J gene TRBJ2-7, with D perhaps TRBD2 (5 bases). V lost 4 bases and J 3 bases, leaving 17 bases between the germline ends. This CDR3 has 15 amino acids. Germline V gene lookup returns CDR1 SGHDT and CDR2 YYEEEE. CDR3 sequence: CASSTRTEEYYEQYV. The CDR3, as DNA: TGTGCCAGCAGCACCAGGACGGAGGAATACTACGAGCAGTACGTC.

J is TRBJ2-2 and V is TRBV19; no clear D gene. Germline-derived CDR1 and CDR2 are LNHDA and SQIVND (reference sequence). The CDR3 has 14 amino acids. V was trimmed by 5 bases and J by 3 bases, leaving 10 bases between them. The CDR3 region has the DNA TGTGCCAGTAGTTTGGCAGGTTACACCGGGGAGCTGTTTTTT. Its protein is CASSLAGYTGELFF.

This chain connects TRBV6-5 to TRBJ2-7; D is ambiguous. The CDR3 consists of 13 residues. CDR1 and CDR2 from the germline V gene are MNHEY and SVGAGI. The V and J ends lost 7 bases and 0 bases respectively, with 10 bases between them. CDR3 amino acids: CASNSRSSYEQYF. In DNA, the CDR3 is TGTGCCAGCAACAGCCGAAGCTCCTACGAGCAGTACTTC.

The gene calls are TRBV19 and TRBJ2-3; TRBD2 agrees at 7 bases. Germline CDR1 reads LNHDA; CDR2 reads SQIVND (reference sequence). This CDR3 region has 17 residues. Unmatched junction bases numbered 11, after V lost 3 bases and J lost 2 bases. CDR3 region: CASSISLTSLYTDTQYF. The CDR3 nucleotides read TGTGCCAGTAGTATTTCCCTGACTAGCTTATACACAGATACGCAGTATTTT.

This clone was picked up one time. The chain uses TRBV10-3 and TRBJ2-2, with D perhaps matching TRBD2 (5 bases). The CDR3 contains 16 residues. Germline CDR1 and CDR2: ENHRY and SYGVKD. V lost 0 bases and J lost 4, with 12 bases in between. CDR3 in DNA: TGTGCCATCAGTGAGTCCCGTGGGAGCGCCACCGGGGAGCTGTTTTTT. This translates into CAISESRGSATGELFF.

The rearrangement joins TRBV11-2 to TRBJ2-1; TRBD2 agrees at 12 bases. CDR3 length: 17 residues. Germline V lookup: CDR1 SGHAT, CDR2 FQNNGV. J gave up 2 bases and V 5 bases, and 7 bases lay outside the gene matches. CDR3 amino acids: CASSPRLAGDTYNEQFF. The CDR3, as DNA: TGTGCCAGCAGCCCGCGACTAGCGGGGGATACCTACAATGAGCAGTTCTTC.

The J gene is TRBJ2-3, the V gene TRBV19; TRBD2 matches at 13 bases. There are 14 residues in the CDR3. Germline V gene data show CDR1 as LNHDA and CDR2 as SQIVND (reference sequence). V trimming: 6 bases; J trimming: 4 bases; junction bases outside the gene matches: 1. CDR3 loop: CASRTSGRSDTQYF. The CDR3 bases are TGTGCCAGTAGGACTAGCGGGAGGTCAGATACGCAGTATTTT.

The CDR3 nucleotides read TGTGCCAGCAGCGTCACGGGACAGGGGACCCACACCGGGGAGCTGTTTTTT. Protein sequence: CASSVTGQGTHTGELFF. V gene TRBV9 combines with J gene TRBJ2-2; 10 bases fit TRBD1. The V and J ends lost 2 bases and 3 bases, in that order; junction bases with no gene match: 7. The CDR3 consists of 17 residues. The germline V gene encodes CDR1 SGDLS and CDR2 YYNGEE.

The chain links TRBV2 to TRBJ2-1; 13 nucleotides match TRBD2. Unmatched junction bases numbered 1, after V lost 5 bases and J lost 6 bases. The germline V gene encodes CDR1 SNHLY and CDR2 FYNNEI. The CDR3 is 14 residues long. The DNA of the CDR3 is TGTGCCAGCAGTTGGACTAGCGGGAGCAATGAGCAGTTCTTC. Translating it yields CASSWTSGSNEQFF.

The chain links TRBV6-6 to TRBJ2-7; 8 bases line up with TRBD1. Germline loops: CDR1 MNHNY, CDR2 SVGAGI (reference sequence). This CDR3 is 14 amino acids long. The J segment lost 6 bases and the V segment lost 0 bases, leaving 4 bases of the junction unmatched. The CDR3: CASSYSLDRGEQYV. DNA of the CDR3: TGTGCCAGCAGTTACTCCCTCGACAGGGGCGAGCAGTACGTC.

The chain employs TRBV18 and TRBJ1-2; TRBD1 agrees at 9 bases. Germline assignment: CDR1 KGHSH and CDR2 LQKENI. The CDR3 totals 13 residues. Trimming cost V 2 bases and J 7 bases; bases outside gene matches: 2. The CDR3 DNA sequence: TGTGCCAGCTCACCAAGGGACAGGGCTGGCTACACCTTC. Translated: CASSPRDRAGYTF. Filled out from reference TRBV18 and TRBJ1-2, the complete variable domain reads NAGVMQNPRHLVRRRGQEARLRCSPMKGHSHVYWYRQLPEEGLKFMVYLQKENIIDESGMPKERFSAEFPKEGPSILRIQQVVRGDSAAYFCASSPRDRAGYTFGSGTRLTVV.

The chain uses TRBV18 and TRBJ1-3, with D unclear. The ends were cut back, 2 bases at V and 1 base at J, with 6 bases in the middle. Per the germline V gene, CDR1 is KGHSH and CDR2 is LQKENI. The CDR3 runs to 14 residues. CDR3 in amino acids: CASSPITSGNTIYF. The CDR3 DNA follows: TGTGCCAGCTCACCAATAACATCTGGAAACACCATATATTTT.

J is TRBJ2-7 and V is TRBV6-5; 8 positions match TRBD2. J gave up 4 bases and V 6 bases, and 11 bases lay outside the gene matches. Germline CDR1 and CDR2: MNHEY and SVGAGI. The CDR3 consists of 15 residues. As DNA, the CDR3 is TGTGCCAGCAGCCCCTCACTAGCGGAGGGGTACGAGCAGTACGTC. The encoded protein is CASSPSLAEGYEQYV.

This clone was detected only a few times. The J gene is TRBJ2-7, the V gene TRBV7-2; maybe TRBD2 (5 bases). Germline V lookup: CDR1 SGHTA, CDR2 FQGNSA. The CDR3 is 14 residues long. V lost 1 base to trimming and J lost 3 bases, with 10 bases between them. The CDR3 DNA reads TGTGCCAGCAGCTTAGGGTTCGCGGGCTACGAGCAGTACTTC. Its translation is CASSLGFAGYEQYF.